This TCR beta chain was sequenced for a study of spatial heterogeneity in lung cancer. Study-wide background: Every unique TCR and UMI combination, on average, appeared more than ten times in raw reads.

Time point in this sample: blood at routine non-recurrence follow-up after resection. Germline V CDR1 and CDR2: MDHEN, SYDVKM. Deletions cut 4 bases from V and 4 bases from J, with 4 bases between. The CDR3 sequence is 11 residues long. One entry per CDR3 protein results from TCRdb running MiXCR on the 5' RACE reads. The sample holds around 25,000 distinct CDR3 sequences, 9% to 10% seen once. Sample: PBMCs, taken at follow-up. The chain uses TRBV28 and TRBJ1-2, with D uncertain. The sequence came from a male donor with early-stage non-small cell lung cancer. CDR3 bases: TGTGCCAGCAGTTCACCCTATGGCTACACCTTC. It is translated as CASSSPYGYTF.